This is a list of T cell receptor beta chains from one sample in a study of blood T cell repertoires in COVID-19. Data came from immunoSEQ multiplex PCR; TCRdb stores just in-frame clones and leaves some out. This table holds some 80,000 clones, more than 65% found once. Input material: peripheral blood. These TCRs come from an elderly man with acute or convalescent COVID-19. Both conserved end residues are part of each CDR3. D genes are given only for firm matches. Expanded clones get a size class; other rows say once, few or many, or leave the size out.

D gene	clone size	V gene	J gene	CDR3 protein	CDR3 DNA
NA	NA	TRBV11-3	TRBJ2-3	CASSLDAGASTDTQYF	TGTGCCAGCAGCTTAGACGCGGGGGCTAGCACAGATACGCAGTATTTT
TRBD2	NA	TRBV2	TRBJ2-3	CASSEMGGKSTDTQYF	TGTGCCAGCAGTGAAATGGGGGGGAAGAGCACAGATACGCAGTATTTT
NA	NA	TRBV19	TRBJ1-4	CASSIPSRDEKLFF	TGTGCCAGTAGTATCCCTTCACGGGATGAAAAACTGTTTTTT
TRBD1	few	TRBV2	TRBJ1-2	CASSELVTGDGYTF	TGTGCCAGCAGTGAACTCGTGACAGGGGATGGCTACACCTTC
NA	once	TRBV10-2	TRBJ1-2	CASTGQGRDYGYTF	TGCGCCAGCACAGGCCAGGGCAGGGACTATGGCTACACCTTC
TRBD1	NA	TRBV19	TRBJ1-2	CASFRQGYYGYTF	TGTGCCAGTTTCAGACAGGGTTACTATGGCTACACCTTC
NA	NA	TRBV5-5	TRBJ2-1	CASSSGTWEQFF	TGTGCCAGCAGCTCCGGGACTTGGGAGCAGTTCTTC
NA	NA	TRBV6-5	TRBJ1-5	CASSDSGLNQPQHF	TGTGCCAGCAGCGATTCAGGTCTGAATCAGCCCCAGCATTTT
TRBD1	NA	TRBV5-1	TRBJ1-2	CASSTGPGTGSGYTF	TGCGCCAGCAGTACGGGCCCCGGGACAGGGAGTGGCTACACCTTC
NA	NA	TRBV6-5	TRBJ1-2	CASSYRTENGYTF	TGTGCCAGCAGTTACAGGACAGAAAATGGCTACACCTTC
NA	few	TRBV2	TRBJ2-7	CASSEGHGTYEQYF	TGTGCCAGCAGTGAAGGTCACGGGACCTACGAGCAGTACTTC